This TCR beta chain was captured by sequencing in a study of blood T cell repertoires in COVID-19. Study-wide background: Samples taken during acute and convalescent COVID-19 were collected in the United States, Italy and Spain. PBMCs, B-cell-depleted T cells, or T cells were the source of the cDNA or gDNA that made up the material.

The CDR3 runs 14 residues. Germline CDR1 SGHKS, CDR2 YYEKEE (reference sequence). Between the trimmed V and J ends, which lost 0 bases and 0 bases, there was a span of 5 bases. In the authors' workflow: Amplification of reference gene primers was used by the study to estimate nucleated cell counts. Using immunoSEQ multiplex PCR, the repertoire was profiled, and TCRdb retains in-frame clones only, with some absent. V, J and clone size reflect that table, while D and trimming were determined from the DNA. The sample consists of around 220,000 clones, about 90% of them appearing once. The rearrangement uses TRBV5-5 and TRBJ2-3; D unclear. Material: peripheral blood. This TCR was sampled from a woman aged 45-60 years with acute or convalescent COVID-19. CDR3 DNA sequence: TGTGCCAGCAGCTTGGCCAGGAGCACAGATACGCAGTATTTT. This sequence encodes CASSLARSTDTQYF. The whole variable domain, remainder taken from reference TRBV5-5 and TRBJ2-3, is DAGVTQSPTHLIKTRGQQVTLRCSPISGHKSVSWYQQVLGQGPQFIFQYYEKEERGRGNFPDRFSARQFPNYSSELNVNALLLGDSALYLCASSLARSTDTQYFGPGTRLTVL.